Below, one T cell receptor beta chain is given with its context. Its antigen remains unidentified. No per-base quality is available; no much larger clone lies one base away. V sheds 0 bases and J sheds 5 bases, leaving 12 bases between their ends. CDR1 is given as SGHKS and CDR2 as YYEKEE, both from the germline V gene (reference sequence). The cysteine opens and the phenylalanine closes a CDR3 of 15 amino acids. Only the CDR3 DNA is retained, 45 bases long and in frame from the first base. Collaborating institutions collected whole blood in K2EDTA tubes following their own protocols. For TCRbeta analysis, collaborators shipped samples as frozen whole blood, isolated PBMCs, or DNA extracted from either of those sample types. The sample comes from a study of blood T cell repertoires in COVID-19 (dated by TCRdb to about 2020). In the study overall: Samples covering the acute and convalescent phases of COVID-19 were provided by collaborators in the United States, Italy and Spain. The material from the prospective study consisted of cDNA or gDNA derived from T cells, B-cell-depleted T cells, or PBMCs. The dataset comprised deeply sampled blood TCRbeta repertoires from subjects exposed to, actively infected with, or recovered from COVID-19. A freely available public database, intended as a resource for researchers studying the immune response to SARS-CoV-2, is where the repertoires were released. Samples came from the ongoing ImmuneRACE study (first 160 participants) plus 1,254 subjects from 6 global collaborators. A de-identified subject ID, COVID-19 status, age in years and sex were almost always included in the sample metadata. Where available, HLA class I and class II types were taken from metadata supplied by the sample provider and were not determined by assay-based typing. General conclusions and limits of the study: The amount of clinical and demographic metadata varied by source and participant and was provided uncurated.

The immunoSEQ Assay, a bias-controlled multiplex PCR, was used to amplify TCRbeta CDR3 regions from genomic DNA. The paper's processing steps were these. Within the assay, amplification of reference gene primers was used to estimate how many nucleated cells each sample contained. To quantify the absolute abundance of each unique TCRbeta CDR3 rearrangement, sequence reads were collapsed and filtered. For each sample, productive Simpson clonality was calculated as the square root of Simpson's diversity index across productive rearrangements. TCRdb took this table from immuneACCESS and kept in-frame rearrangements with V and J called. Such tables lack part of the clones; where checked against another copy, unresolved V genes explain under half of the gap, and the rest is unexplained. V and J calls and clone size follow that table, whereas D and trimming were derived from the DNA. For this sample there are under 200,000 clones; approximately 86% appear just once. Around 8.2% of the sample is in the top ten clones.

This chain is built from TRBV5-5 and TRBJ2-1, with TRBD2 as a weak D call on 5 bases. The source is a man aged 55 to 70 with acute or convalescent COVID-19. Sample: peripheral blood. The CDR3 amino acid sequence is: CASSLVWSGDNEQFF. The nucleotide sequence reads TGTGCCAGCAGCTTGGTTTGGTCCGGGGACAATGAGCAGTTCTTC.